A single sample is the source of the 27 T cell receptor beta chains below, sequenced in a study of shared clonotypes between healthy human individuals (dated by TCRdb to 2020 to 2021). The method behind the library was the immunoSEQ multiplex PCR assay. TCRdb mirrors the immuneACCESS table, restricted to in-frame sequences. Some clones are absent from its copies; in checked studies, under half trace to an unresolved V gene, and the reason for the others is unknown. In this sample the table shows approximately 2.1 million clones, over 85% of which occur a single time. The ten largest clones capture 0.35% to 0.5% of the sample. Sequencing was carried out using naive CD4+ T cells from PBMCs. The sample's cell subset or site, from its label and the paper: CD45RA+ positively selected. Receptors originate from a man younger than 30 in good health. Some clones in this sample may be carry-over from other donors' samples.

This sequence joins TRBV5-1 and TRBJ1-1, with D tentatively TRBD1 (5 bases). The CDR3 loop spans 15 amino acids. Between the trimmed V and J ends, which lost 0 bases and 1 base, there was a span of 10 bases. Germline loops: CDR1 SGHRS, CDR2 YFSETQ. CDR3 sequence reads: CASSLGGVGNTEAFF. The CDR3 nucleotides are TGCGCCAGCAGCTTGGGAGGGGTGGGGAACACTGAAGCTTTCTTT. Combining the CDR3 with reference TRBV5-1 and TRBJ1-1 gives the whole variable domain KAGVTQTPRYLIKTRGQQVTLSCSPISGHRSVSWYQQTPGQGLQFLFEYFSETQRNKGNFPGRFSGRQFSNSRSEMNVSTLELGDSALYLCASSLGGVGNTEAFFGQGTRLTVV.

The chain joins TRBV18 to TRBJ1-1, with a tentative D call TRBD1 (6 bases). This CDR3 region has 13 residues. V lost 6 bases and J 3 bases, leaving 11 bases between the germline ends. The germline gives CDR1 KGHSH, CDR2 LQKENI. The CDR3 DNA is TGTGCCAGCTCGGTACAGGGTTACACTGAAGCTTTCTTT. Its translation: CASSVQGYTEAFF.

The chain carries TRBV7-3 and TRBJ2-1, with D perhaps matching TRBD1 or TRBD2 (5 bases each). The CDR3 sequence is 15 residues long. Germline CDR1 is SGHTA and CDR2 is FQGTGA. V was trimmed by 4 bases and J by 5 bases, leaving 15 bases between them. Here the CDR3 reads CASSSGQGRNNEQFF. The CDR3 DNA reads TGTGCCAGCAGCTCGGGGCAGGGTAGGAACAATGAGCAGTTCTTC.

CDR3 amino acids: CSVQHSGNYGYTF. In nucleotides, the CDR3 is TGCAGCGTTCAGCACTCAGGAAACTATGGCTACACCTTC. The V gene is TRBV29-1, the J gene TRBJ1-2; D remains unclear. Germline CDR1 reads SQVTM; CDR2 reads ANQGSEA. This CDR3 is built from 13 residues. Trimming pared 5 bases from V and 2 bases from J, leaving 12 bases between.

The chain uses TRBV5-1 and TRBJ2-7, with 11 positions matching TRBD2. CDR3 length equals 14 residues. Trimming at V came to 5 bases and at J to 5 bases, leaving 6 bases not matched to a gene. Germline CDR1 is SGHRS and CDR2 is YFSETQ. DNA for the CDR3: TGCGCCAGCAGTTTGACTAGCGGGATCGACGAGCAGTACTTC. Encoded protein: CASSLTSGIDEQYF.

The chain is built from TRBV11-2 and TRBJ2-5, with D perhaps TRBD2 (6 bases). V lost 2 bases and J 9 bases, leaving 16 bases between the germline ends. Germline CDR1 is SGHAT and CDR2 is FQNNGV. The CDR3 is 14 amino acids. The DNA of the CDR3 is TGTGCCAGCAGCTTAATCCGAGCACCGGGGGCCCAGTACTTC. It specifies CASSLIRAPGAQYF. The variable domain in full, with the rest retrieved from reference TRBV11-2 and TRBJ2-5, is EAGVAQSPRYKIIEKRQSVAFWCNPISGHATLYWYQQILGQGPKLLIQFQNNGVVDDSQLPKDRFSAERLKGVDSTLKIQPAKLEDSAVYLCASSLIRAPGAQYFGPGTRLLVL.

The rearrangement joins TRBV4-1 to TRBJ2-7, with 7 bases that match TRBD1. Germline CDR1 and CDR2: MGHRA and YSYEKL. CDR3 length equals 15 residues. Germline trimming cut 0 bases from V and 2 bases from J; bases unmatched to any gene: 4. Here the CDR3 DNA reads TGCGCCAGCAGCCAAGACAGGGGACAGACCTACGAGCAGTACTTC. Protein product: CASSQDRGQTYEQYF.

This CDR3 reads CASSRGGLATYNEQFF. The CDR3 nucleotides read TGTGCCAGCAGCCGGGGGGGACTAGCGACATACAATGAGCAGTTCTTC. The genes are TRBV13 and TRBJ2-1; 10 nucleotides align to TRBD2. J lost 4 bases, V lost 5 bases, and 8 bases had no gene match. The germline gives CDR1 PRHDT, CDR2 FYEKMQ (reference sequence). The CDR3 sequence is 16 residues long.

The chain recombines TRBV7-2 with TRBJ2-7; 9 nucleotides match TRBD1. Germline lookup yields CDR1 SGHTA and CDR2 FQGNSA. V lost 5 bases and J lost 0; bases outside the gene matches: 5. This CDR3 contains 15 residues. The CDR3 loop reads CASSQQGAISYEQYF. CDR3 DNA: TGTGCCAGCAGCCAACAGGGGGCCATCTCCTACGAGCAGTACTTC.

V is TRBV2 and J is TRBJ1-2; a possible D gene is TRBD1 (5 bases). Germline CDR1 is SNHLY and CDR2 is FYNNEI. CDR3 length equals 12 residues. Trimming removed 7 bases at V and 6 bases at J, with 12 bases between. CDR3 sequence (DNA): TGTGCCAGCACCGGGGGTGTGGATGGCTACACCTTC. As protein: CASTGGVDGYTF.

The chain carries TRBV18 and TRBJ1-1, with D perhaps TRBD1 (6 bases). Germline-derived CDR1 and CDR2 are KGHSH and LQKENI. V lost 3 bases, J lost 5 bases, and 13 bases lay in between. The CDR3 loop spans 14 amino acids. CDR3 bases: TGTGCCAGCTCACCTAACAGGGTGGGAACTGAAGCTTTCTTT. As protein: CASSPNRVGTEAFF.

The V and J genes are TRBV19 and TRBJ1-5; TRBD1 is a possible D gene (6 bases). This CDR3 has 13 amino acids. Trimming took 5 bases from V and 2 from J, leaving 7 bases between them. Germline V gene sequence: CDR1 LNHDA, CDR2 SQIVND (reference sequence). Here the CDR3 DNA reads TGTGCCAGTAGTTGGACAGGCAATCAGCCCCAGCATTTT. It translates to CASSWTGNQPQHF.

This clone was detected once. The genes are TRBV10-3 and TRBJ2-2; weak D call: TRBD2 (7 bases). CDR3 size: 14 residues. Germline assignment: CDR1 ENHRY and CDR2 SYGVKD. The V gene lost 10 bases and the J gene lost 4 bases, with 16 bases spanning the gap. The CDR3 loop is CATTGGSSTGELFF. In DNA form, the CDR3 reads TGTGCCACTACGGGGGGCTCGAGCACCGGGGAGCTGTTTTTT.

The chain links TRBV2 to TRBJ2-1; D is ambiguous. The CDR3 is 15 residues long. Trimming removed 6 bases from V and 2 bases from J, with 14 bases in between. Per the germline V gene, CDR1 is SNHLY and CDR2 is FYNNEI. Written as DNA, the CDR3 is TGTGCCAGCAGCCTATTGAGACCCACCTACAATGAGCAGTTCTTC. Protein product: CASSLLRPTYNEQFF.

The chain couples TRBV11-2 to TRBJ1-2, with 9 bases aligning to TRBD1. V trimming: 2 bases; J trimming: 7 bases; junction bases outside the gene matches: 17. The CDR3 runs to 18 residues. Germline V gene lookup returns CDR1 SGHAT and CDR2 FQNNGV. The CDR3 is CASSLYPPYRDRAGGYTF. Written as DNA, the CDR3 is TGTGCCAGCAGCTTATACCCCCCATACCGGGACAGGGCGGGTGGCTACACCTTC.

Points on this clone: Other DNA sequences in this specimen translate into the identical CDR3. The chain uses TRBV19 and TRBJ1-3; the D is unclear. Per germline, CDR1 LNHDA and CDR2 SQIVND (reference sequence). This CDR3 region has 12 residues. The germline V and J ends were trimmed by 3 bases and 4 bases, with 4 bases remaining between them. The CDR3 region has the DNA TGTGCCAGTAGTATCCGGGGAAACACCATATATTTT. This encodes CASSIRGNTIYF.

This chain connects TRBV5-1 to TRBJ2-1, with 9 bases lining up with TRBD2. Germline-derived CDR1 and CDR2 are SGHRS and YFSETQ. The trim removed 3 bases at V and 15 bases at J, leaving 16 bases unmatched. The CDR3 loop spans 15 amino acids. CDR3 nucleotides: TGCGCCAGCAGCTCCGGGACTAGCCCCAATGGCCCCCTGTTCTTC. Translated: CASSSGTSPNGPLFF.

The chain has TRBV19 and TRBJ1-5; D remains unclear. The germline V gene has CDR1 LNHDA and CDR2 SQIVND (reference sequence). V was clipped by 3 bases and J by 4 bases, with 13 bases between them. This CDR3 contains 15 residues. The CDR3 region has the DNA TGTGCCAGTAGTATGGGCACAGTACCAAATCAGCCCCAGCATTTT. Its translation is CASSMGTVPNQPQHF.

The chain recombines TRBV11-2 with TRBJ1-5; 7 bases map to TRBD1. With 6 bases clipped from V and 2 bases from J, the junction kept 7 bases outside the gene matches. CDR1 is SGHAT, CDR2 FQNNGV, per germline. This CDR3 has 15 amino acids. Here the CDR3 DNA reads TGTGCCAGCAGTCGAGGACAGGCTGGCAATCAGCCCCAGCATTTT. Amino acid sequence: CASSRGQAGNQPQHF.

The rearrangement uses TRBV7-9 and TRBJ2-7; 8 nucleotides match TRBD1. The germline V gene has CDR1 SEHNR and CDR2 FQNEAQ (reference sequence). The CDR3 consists of 15 residues. Losses at the gene ends were 4 bases for V and 6 bases for J; bases not matched to a gene: 11. CDR3 sequence (DNA): TGTGCCAGCAGCTCCACCGGGACAGGCTTAGTCGAGCAGTACTTC. Translation: CASSSTGTGLVEQYF.

The chain couples TRBV6-5 to TRBJ1-5; D call uncertain. The CDR3 is 12 residues long. The ends were cut back, 4 bases at V and 11 bases at J, with 12 bases in the middle. Per germline, CDR1 MNHEY and CDR2 SVGAGI. The CDR3, as DNA: TGTGCCAGCAGTTCCGCCCCGGGAGCCCAGCATTTT. Its translation is CASSSAPGAQHF.

The chain couples TRBV7-2 to TRBJ2-1, with 10 bases matching TRBD2. The CDR3 covers 15 residues. The germline CDR1 and CDR2 sequences are SGHTA and FQGNSA. The trim removed 1 base at V and 7 bases at J, leaving 4 bases unmatched. The CDR3 DNA sequence: TGTGCCAGCAGCTTAGTGACTAGCGGGTTGAATGAGCAGTTCTTC. Protein: CASSLVTSGLNEQFF.

CDR3 sequence: CASRGPGGSPLHF. The CDR3 bases are TGTGCCAGCAGGGGCCCTGGCGGTTCACCCCTCCACTTT. This chain connects TRBV6-5 to TRBJ1-6; no clear D gene. The V and J ends lost 6 bases and 9 bases respectively, with 12 bases between them. This CDR3 has 13 residues. In germline, CDR1 is MNHEY, CDR2 SVGAGI.

Turning to this clone: This CDR3 is also generated by other DNA sequences in the sample. The chain links TRBV9 to TRBJ1-1; no reliable D call. Trimming shortened V by 3 bases and J by 7 bases, and 7 bases separated the two germline ends. This CDR3 has 11 residues. CDR1 and CDR2 (germline): SGDLS, YYNGEE. The CDR3 nucleotides read TGTGCCAGCAGCGGCGGTGGTGAAGCTTTCTTT. This translates into CASSGGGEAFF.

The chain uses TRBV9 and TRBJ2-7; TRBD1 matches 9 bases. The V gene end was trimmed by 4 bases and the J gene end by 1 base; junction bases not matched to a gene: 12. The length of the CDR3 is 17 residues. Germline V gene data show CDR1 as SGDLS and CDR2 as YYNGEE. This chain's CDR3 is CASSRQRQGVSSYEQYF. The CDR3 nucleotides read TGTGCCAGCAGCCGTCAACGACAGGGGGTATCGTCCTACGAGCAGTACTTC.

The gene calls are TRBV7-9 and TRBJ2-5; 13 bases are a match to TRBD2. V lost 5 bases and J lost 5; bases outside the gene matches: 11. The germline V gene has CDR1 SEHNR and CDR2 FQNEAQ (reference sequence). This CDR3 contains 17 residues. The CDR3 sequence is CASSHGTSGTLGETQYF. The CDR3 DNA reads as TGTGCCAGCAGCCACGGGACTAGCGGGACTTTGGGGGAGACCCAGTACTTC.

This chain links TRBV6-4 with TRBJ2-7, with a possible D match to TRBD2 (5 bases). Per germline, CDR1 MRHNA and CDR2 SNTAGT. The CDR3 is 14 residues long. V shed 10 bases and J shed 0 bases, with 16 bases lying between them. The CDR3 region has the DNA TGTGCCATCCTGCGCGGGCGGAGCTCCTACGAGCAGTACTTC. Its protein is CAILRGRSSYEQYF.